Listed below are T cell receptor beta chains from one sample, sequenced in a study of blood T cells in healthy people across ages. TCRdb fed the 5' RACE reads into MiXCR, producing one record per CDR3 protein. The sample lists 1 million or so distinct CDR3 sequences, 40% to 45% occurring once. The sample was blood. These TCRs come from a woman aged 55 to 70 in good health. Each CDR3 is given with its conserved first and last residue. The D gene is left open where the match is weak. Size is stated for part of the rows, as once, few or many counts, or as a class when the clone is expanded.

V gene	J gene	clone size	D gene	CDR3 protein	CDR3 DNA
TRBV20-1	TRBJ2-3	.	.	CSASKGSSTDTQYF	TGCAGTGCTAGTAAAGGTTCTAGCACAGATACGCAGTATTTT
TRBV20-1	TRBJ2-5	many	TRBD2	CSAREFSGSMRETQYF	TGCAGTGCTAGAGAGTTTAGCGGGAGTATGAGGGAGACCCAGTACTTC
TRBV29-1	TRBJ1-2	.	TRBD1	CSADRAAYGYTF	TGCAGCGCAGACAGGGCGGCCTATGGCTACACCTTC
TRBV7-2	TRBJ2-1	.	TRBD2	CASSLVQREGLKRLLRNEQFF	TGTGCCAGCAGCTTAGTGCAGCGGGAGGGCTTGAAACGACTTCTACGTAATGAGCAGTTCTTC
TRBV12-3/TRBV12-4	TRBJ2-3	.	TRBD2	CASSLGIPTSGSPDTEYF	TGTGCCAGCAGTTTAGGTATCCCGACCAGCGGGAGTCCAGATACGGAGTATTTT
TRBV20-1	TRBJ1-2	.	.	CSASPDRAGGYTF	TGCAGTGCTAGCCCTGACAGAGCTGGGGGCTACACCTTC
TRBV20-1	TRBJ2-5	.	.	CSARKSPRETQYF	TGCAGTGCTAGAAAGTCTCCCCGGGAGACCCAGTACTTC
TRBV28	TRBJ1-2	.	.	CASSLPPGLTAQYGYTF	TGTGCCAGCAGTTTACCCCCCGGACTGACGGCTCAATATGGCTACACCTTC
TRBV5-1	TRBJ2-7	.	.	CASSLGVEVDEQYF	TGCGCCAGCAGCTTGGGTGTGGAAGTAGACGAGCAGTACTTC
TRBV6-1	TRBJ2-1	.	.	CASNIRGSYNEQFF	TGTGCCAGCAATATCAGGGGCTCCTACAATGAGCAGTTCTTC
TRBV20-1	TRBJ2-7	few	.	CSARGRDSAYEQYF	TGCAGTGCTAGAGGCCGGGACTCCGCCTACGAGCAGTACTTC
TRBV12-3/TRBV12-4	TRBJ2-7	.	TRBD1	CASSLGQASRQYF	TGTGCCAGCAGTTTGGGACAGGCCTCACGGCAGTACTTC
TRBV27	TRBJ2-3	few	.	CASSYGRGDTQYF	TGTGCCAGCAGTTACGGGAGAGGAGATACGCAGTATTTT
TRBV2	TRBJ2-1	many	.	CASSERVQQFF	TGTGCCAGCAGTGAAAGGGTCCAGCAGTTCTTC
TRBV7-3	TRBJ2-1	.	TRBD1	CASSLRGGQALDEQFF	TGTGCCAGCAGCTTAAGAGGGGGACAGGCTTTGGATGAGCAGTTCTTC
TRBV11-2	TRBJ2-4	few	.	CASSFRGDGQYF	TGTGCCAGCAGCTTTCGGGGAGACGGGCAGTACTTC
TRBV27	TRBJ2-7	.	TRBD1	CASRPTGLSEQYF	TGTGCCAGCAGGCCGACAGGGCTGTCCGAGCAGTACTTC
TRBV5-1	TRBJ2-5	.	TRBD2	CASRIAGGPAETQYF	TGCGCCAGCAGGATAGCGGGAGGGCCCGCTGAGACCCAGTACTTC
TRBV27	TRBJ2-4	.	TRBD2	CASSPVAGGPVNIQYF	TGTGCCAGCAGTCCCGTAGCGGGAGGGCCTGTAAACATTCAGTACTTC
TRBV5-1	TRBJ2-4	.	.	CASSFADREQYF	TGCGCCAGCAGCTTCGCGGATAGGGAGCAGTACTTC
TRBV12-3/TRBV12-4	TRBJ1-5	.	.	CASSLDSERNQPRHF	TGTGCCAGCAGTTTGGACAGCGAACGCAATCAGCCCCGGCATTTT
TRBV11-3	TRBJ2-1	.	.	CASSPNQASYNEQFF	TGTGCCAGCAGCCCCAACCAGGCTTCCTACAATGAGCAGTTCTTC
TRBV10-2	TRBJ2-1	.	TRBD1	CASKSDRGGDEQFF	TGCGCCAGCAAGTCGGACAGGGGGGGCGATGAGCAGTTCTTC
TRBV7-9	TRBJ2-7	.	TRBD1	CASSEGQGAGEQYF	TGTGCCAGCAGCGAGGGACAGGGGGCTGGAGAGCAGTACTTC
TRBV29-1	TRBJ2-3	.	.	CSGAGRSSSTDTQYF	TGCAGCGGCGCGGGGCGTTCCTCTAGCACAGATACGCAGTATTTT
TRBV5-1	TRBJ2-7	.	.	CASSLRSDEQYF	TGCGCCAGCAGCCTGCGGTCCGACGAGCAGTACTTC
TRBV30	TRBJ2-7	.	.	CAWSQGTLEQYF	TGTGCCTGGAGTCAGGGAACCCTCGAGCAGTACTTC